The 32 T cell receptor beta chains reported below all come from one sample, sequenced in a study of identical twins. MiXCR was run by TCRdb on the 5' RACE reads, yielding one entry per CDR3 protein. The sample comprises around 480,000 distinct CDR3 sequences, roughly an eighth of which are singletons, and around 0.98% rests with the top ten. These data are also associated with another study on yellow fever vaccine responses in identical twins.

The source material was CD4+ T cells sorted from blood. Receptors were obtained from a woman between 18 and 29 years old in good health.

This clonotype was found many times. The DNA of the CDR3 is TGCAGTGCTGGGGGGGGGTTTACTAGCGGGAGTACAGATACGCAGTATTTT. Its translation is CSAGGGFTSGSTDTQYF. The gene calls are TRBV20-1 and TRBJ2-3, with TRBD2 matching over 11 bases. The germline gives CDR1 DFQATT, CDR2 SNEGSKA (reference sequence). The CDR3 is made up of 17 amino acids. Trimming removed 5 bases from V and 3 bases from J; junction bases left unmatched: 13.

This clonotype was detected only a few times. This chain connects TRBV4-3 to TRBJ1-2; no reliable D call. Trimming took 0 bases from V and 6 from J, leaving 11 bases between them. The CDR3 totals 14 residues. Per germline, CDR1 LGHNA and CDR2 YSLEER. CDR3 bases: TGCGCCAGCAGCCAAGACTACGGGATTAATGGCTACACCTTC. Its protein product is CASSQDYGINGYTF.

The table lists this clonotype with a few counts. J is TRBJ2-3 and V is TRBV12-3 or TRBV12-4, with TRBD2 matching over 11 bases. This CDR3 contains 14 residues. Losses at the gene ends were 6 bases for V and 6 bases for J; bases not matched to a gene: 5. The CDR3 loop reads CASRTLAGADTQYF. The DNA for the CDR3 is TGTGCCAGCAGGACACTAGCGGGGGCGGATACGCAGTATTTT.

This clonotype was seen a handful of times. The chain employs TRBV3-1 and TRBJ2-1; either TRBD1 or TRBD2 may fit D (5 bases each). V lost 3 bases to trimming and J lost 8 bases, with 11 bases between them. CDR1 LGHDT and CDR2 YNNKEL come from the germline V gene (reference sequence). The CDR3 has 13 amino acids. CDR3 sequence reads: CASSHPGRDEQFF. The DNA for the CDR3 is TGTGCCAGCAGCCATCCGGGACGGGATGAGCAGTTCTTC.

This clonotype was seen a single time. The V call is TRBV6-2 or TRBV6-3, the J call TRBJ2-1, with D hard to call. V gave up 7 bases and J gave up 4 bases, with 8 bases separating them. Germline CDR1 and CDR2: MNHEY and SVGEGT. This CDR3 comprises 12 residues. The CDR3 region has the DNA TGTGCCAGCAACGGACCTTACAATGAGCAGTTCTTC. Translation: CASNGPYNEQFF.

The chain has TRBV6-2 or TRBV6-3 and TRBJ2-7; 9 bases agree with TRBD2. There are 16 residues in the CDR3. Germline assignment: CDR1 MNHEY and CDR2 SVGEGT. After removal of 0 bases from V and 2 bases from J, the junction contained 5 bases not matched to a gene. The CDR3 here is CASSYSVAGGPYEQYF. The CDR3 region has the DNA TGTGCCAGCAGTTACTCGGTGGCGGGAGGGCCCTACGAGCAGTACTTC.

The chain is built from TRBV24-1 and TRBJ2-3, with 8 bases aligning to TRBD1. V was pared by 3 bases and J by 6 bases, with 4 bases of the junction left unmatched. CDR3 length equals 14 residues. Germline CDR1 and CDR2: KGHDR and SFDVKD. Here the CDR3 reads CATSDHGQGDTQYF. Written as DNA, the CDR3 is TGTGCCACCAGTGATCACGGACAGGGCGATACGCAGTATTTT.

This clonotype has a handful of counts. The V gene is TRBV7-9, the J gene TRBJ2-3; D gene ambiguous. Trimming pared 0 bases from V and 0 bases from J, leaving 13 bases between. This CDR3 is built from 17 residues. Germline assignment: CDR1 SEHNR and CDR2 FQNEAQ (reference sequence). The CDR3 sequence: CASSLARTVSSTDTQYF. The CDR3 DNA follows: TGTGCCAGCAGCTTAGCGAGGACGGTGTCTAGCACAGATACGCAGTATTTT. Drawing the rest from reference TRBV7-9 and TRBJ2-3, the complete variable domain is DTGVSQNPRHKITKRGQNVTFRCDPISEHNRLYWYRQTLGQGPEFLTYFQNEAQLEKSRLLSDRFSAERPKGSFSTLEIQRTEQGDSAMYLCASSLARTVSSTDTQYFGPGTRLTVL.

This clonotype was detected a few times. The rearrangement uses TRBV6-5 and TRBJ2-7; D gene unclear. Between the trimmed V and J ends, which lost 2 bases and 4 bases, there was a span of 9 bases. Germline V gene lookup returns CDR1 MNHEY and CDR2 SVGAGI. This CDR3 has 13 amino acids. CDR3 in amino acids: CASSYGLGYEQYF. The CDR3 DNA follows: TGTGCCAGCAGTTACGGGTTAGGATACGAGCAGTACTTC.

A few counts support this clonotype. Written as DNA, the CDR3 is TGCAGTGCTCCCCAAGGGACTAGCGGGTGGGAGACCCAGTACTTC. Translated, it gives CSAPQGTSGWETQYF. The chain recombines TRBV20-1 with TRBJ2-5; 12 bases align to TRBD2. This CDR3 has 15 amino acids. After removal of 5 bases from V and 5 bases from J, the junction contained 9 bases not matched to a gene. Germline V CDR1 and CDR2: DFQATT, SNEGSKA (reference sequence).

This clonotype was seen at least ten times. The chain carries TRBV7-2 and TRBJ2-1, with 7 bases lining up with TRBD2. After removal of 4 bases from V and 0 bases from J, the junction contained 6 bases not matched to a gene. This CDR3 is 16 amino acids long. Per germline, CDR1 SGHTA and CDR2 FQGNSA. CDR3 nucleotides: TGTGCCAGCAGCTCTTCTGGCGGGAGCTCCTACAATGAGCAGTTCTTC. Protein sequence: CASSSSGGSSYNEQFF. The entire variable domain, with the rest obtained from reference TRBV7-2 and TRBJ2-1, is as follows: GAGVSQSPSNKVTEKGKDVELRCDPISGHTALYWYRQSLGQGLEFLIYFQGNSAPDKSGLPSDRFSAERTGGSVSTLTIQRTQQEDSAVYLCASSSSGGSSYNEQFFGPGTRLTVL.

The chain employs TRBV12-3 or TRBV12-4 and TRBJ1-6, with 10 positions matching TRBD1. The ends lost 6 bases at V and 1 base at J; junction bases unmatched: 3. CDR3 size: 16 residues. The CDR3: CASSRTGGSYNSPLHF. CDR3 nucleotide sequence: TGTGCCAGCAGCCGGACAGGGGGGTCCTATAATTCACCCCTCCACTTT.

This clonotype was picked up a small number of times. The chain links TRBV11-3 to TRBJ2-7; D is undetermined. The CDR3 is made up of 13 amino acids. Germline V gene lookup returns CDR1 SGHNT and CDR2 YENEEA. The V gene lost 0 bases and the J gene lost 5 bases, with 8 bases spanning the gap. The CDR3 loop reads CASSLEASHEQYF. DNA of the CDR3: TGTGCCAGCAGCTTAGAGGCTTCCCACGAGCAGTACTTC.

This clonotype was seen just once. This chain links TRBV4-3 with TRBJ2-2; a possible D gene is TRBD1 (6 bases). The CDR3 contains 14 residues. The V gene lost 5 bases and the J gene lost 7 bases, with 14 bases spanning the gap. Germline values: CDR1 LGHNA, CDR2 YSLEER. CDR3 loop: CASSVSGVGGELFF. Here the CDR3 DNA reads TGCGCCAGCAGCGTTTCAGGGGTTGGCGGGGAGCTGTTTTTT.

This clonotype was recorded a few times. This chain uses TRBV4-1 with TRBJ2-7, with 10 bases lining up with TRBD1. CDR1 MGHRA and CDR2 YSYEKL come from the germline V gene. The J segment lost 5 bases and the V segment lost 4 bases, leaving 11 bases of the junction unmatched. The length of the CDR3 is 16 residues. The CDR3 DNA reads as TGCGCCAGCAGCCTCAAGCCGGGACAGGGGAACGACGAGCAGTACTTC. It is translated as CASSLKPGQGNDEQYF.

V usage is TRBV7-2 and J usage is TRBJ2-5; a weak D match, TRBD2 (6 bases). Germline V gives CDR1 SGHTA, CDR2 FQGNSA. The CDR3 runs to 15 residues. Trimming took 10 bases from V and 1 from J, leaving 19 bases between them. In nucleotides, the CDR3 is TGTGCCACCTCGCTTGACGGGCGGGGCCAAGAGACCCAGTACTTC. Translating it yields CATSLDGRGQETQYF.

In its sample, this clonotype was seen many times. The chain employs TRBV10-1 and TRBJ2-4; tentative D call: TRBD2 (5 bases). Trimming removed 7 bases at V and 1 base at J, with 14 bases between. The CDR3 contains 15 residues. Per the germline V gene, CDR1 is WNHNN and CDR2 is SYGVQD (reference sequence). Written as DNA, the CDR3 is TGCGCCAGCACCTTCTCCGGGGATGCCAAAAACATTCAGTACTTC. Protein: CASTFSGDAKNIQYF.

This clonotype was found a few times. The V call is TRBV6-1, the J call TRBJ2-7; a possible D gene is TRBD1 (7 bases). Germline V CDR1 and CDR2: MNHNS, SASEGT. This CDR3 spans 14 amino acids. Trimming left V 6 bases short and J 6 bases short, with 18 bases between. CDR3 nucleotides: TGTGCCAGCAGCCTGACAGGGACTGTTCCCGAGCAGTACTTC. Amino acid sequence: CASSLTGTVPEQYF.

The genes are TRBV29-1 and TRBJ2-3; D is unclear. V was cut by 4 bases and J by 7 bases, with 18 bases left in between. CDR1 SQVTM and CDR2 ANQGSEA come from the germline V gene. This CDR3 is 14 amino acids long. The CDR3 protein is CSVGSLGNSNTQYF. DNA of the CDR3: TGCAGCGTTGGGTCCCTAGGGAACTCCAATACGCAGTATTTT.

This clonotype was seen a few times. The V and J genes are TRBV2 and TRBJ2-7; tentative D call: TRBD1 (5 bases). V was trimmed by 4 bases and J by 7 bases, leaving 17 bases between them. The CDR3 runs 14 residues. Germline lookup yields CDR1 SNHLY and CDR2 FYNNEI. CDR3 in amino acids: CASSGQGITEEQYF. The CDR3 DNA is TGTGCCAGCAGTGGGCAGGGCATTACTGAAGAGCAGTACTTC.

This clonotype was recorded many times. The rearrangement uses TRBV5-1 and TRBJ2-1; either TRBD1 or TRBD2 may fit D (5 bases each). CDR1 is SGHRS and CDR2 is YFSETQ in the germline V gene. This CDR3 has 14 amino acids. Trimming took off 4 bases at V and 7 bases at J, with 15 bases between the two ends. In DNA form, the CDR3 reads TGCGCCAGCAGCGTAACCGGGACCCCTAATGAGCAGTTCTTC. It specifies CASSVTGTPNEQFF.

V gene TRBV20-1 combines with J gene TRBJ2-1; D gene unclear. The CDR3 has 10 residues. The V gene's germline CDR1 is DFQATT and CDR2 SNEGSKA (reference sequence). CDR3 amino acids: CRRRDNEQFF. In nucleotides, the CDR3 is TGCAGGAGACGGGACAATGAGCAGTTCTTC.

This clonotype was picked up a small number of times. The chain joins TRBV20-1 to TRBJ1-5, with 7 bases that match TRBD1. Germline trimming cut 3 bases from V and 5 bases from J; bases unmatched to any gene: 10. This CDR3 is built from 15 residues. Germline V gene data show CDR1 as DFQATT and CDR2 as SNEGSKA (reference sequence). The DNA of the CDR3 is TGCAGTGCTAGTCCTGGGGGAGGGGGCGATCAGCCCCAGCATTTT. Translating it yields CSASPGGGGDQPQHF.

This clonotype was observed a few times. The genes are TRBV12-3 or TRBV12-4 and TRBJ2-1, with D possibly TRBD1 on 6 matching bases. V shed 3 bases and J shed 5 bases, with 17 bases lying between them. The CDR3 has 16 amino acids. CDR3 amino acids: CASSLGGFEGDNEQFF. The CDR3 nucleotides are TGTGCCAGCAGTTTGGGTGGGTTCGAGGGGGACAATGAGCAGTTCTTC.

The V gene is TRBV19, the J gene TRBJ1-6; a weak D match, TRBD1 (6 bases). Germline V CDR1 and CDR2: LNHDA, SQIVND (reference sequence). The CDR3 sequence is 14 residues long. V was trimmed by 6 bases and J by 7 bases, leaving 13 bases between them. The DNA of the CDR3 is TGTGCCAGTAGCCAAGGACAGACCAATTCACCCCTCCACTTT. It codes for CASSQGQTNSPLHF.

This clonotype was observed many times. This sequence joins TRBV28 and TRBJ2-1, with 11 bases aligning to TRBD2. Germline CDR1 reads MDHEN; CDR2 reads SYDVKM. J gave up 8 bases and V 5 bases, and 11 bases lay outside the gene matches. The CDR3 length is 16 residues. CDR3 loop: CASSPRLAGLVDEQFF. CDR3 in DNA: TGTGCCAGCAGTCCCCGACTAGCGGGACTAGTGGATGAGCAGTTCTTC.

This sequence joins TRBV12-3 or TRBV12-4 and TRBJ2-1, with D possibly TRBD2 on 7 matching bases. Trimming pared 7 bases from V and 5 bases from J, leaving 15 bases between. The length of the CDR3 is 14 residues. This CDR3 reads CASTTPGGHNEQFF. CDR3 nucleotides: TGTGCCAGCACTACGCCGGGGGGCCACAATGAGCAGTTCTTC.

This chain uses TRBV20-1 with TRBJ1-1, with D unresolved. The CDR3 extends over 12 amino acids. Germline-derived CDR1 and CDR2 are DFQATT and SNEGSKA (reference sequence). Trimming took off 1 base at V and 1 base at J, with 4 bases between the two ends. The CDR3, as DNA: TGCAGTGCTAGAGTCCCGAACACTGAAGCTTTCTTT. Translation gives CSARVPNTEAFF.

The CDR3 region is CASSEVVGTGGEAFF. CDR3 coding DNA: TGCGCCAGCAGTGAGGTGGTTGGAACTGGGGGTGAAGCTTTCTTT. V is TRBV5-1 and J is TRBJ1-1; D is perhaps TRBD1 (5 bases). The CDR3 is 15 residues long. V lost 5 bases and J lost 7, with 21 bases in between. Germline CDR1 and CDR2: SGHRS and YFSETQ.

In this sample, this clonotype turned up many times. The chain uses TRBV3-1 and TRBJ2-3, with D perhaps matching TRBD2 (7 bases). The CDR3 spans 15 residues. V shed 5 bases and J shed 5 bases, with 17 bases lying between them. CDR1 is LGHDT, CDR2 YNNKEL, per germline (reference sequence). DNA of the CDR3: TGTGCCAGCAGCTCAAGGGGGGGGGTAGAAGATACGCAGTATTTT. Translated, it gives CASSSRGGVEDTQYF.

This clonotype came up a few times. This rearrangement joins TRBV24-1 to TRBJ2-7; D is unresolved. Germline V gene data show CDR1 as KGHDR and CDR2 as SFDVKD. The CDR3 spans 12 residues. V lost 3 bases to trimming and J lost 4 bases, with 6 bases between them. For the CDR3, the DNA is TGTGCCACCAGTGATACAGAGTACGAGCAGTACTTC. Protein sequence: CATSDTEYEQYF.

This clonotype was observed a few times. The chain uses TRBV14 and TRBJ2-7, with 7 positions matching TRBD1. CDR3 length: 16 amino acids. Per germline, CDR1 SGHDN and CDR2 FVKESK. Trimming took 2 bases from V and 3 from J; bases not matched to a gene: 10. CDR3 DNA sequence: TGTGCCAGCAGCCAAAGACTCGGACAGGACAACTACGAGCAGTACTTC. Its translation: CASSQRLGQDNYEQYF.